This TCR beta chain was sequenced in a study of radiotherapy plus CTLA-4 blockade in lung cancer. Study information: Roughly a sixth of enrolled patients responded objectively, and roughly 31% had disease control.

On this clone: Its specificity is unknown.

Some clones are missing from TCRdb's copy, which holds only in-frame ones; the method was immunoSEQ multiplex PCR. This repertoire shows around 70,000 clones, roughly 84% found once; its top ten account for 40% to 45%. In chemo-refractory metastatic non-small-cell lung cancer, patients got ipilimumab CTLA-4 blockade together with focal radiation. Notes on the study in general: Early clonal dynamics of blood T cells, together with interferon-beta, were reported as the best response predictor. An expansion of tumor-derived TCR clones occurred in blood after radiotherapy plus ipilimumab.

Sequences were derived from peripheral blood, sampled from a patient treated with radiotherapy plus ipilimumab. The sequence was collected from a human donor with non-small cell lung cancer that progressed on radiotherapy plus ipilimumab.

The CDR3 coding sequence is TGTGCCACCAGCAGACAGGGGGCGATTACAGATACGCAGTATTTT. Translation: CATSRQGAITDTQYF. J is TRBJ2-3 and V is TRBV15, with TRBD1 matching over 8 bases. This CDR3 has 15 residues. The V segment lost 2 bases and the J segment 3 bases; nucleotides outside the gene matches: 4. Looked up from germline, CDR1 is LNHNV and CDR2 is YYDKDF (reference sequence).